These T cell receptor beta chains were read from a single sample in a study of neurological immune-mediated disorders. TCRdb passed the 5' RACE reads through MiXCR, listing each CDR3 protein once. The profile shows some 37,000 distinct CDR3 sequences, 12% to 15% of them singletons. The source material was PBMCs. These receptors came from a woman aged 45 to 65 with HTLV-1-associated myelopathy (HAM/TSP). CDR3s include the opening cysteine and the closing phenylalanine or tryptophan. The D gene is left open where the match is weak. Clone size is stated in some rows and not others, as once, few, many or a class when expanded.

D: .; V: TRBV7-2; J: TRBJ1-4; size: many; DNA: TGTGCCAGCAGCCAACCGGGATATGAAAAACTGTTTTTT; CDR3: CASSQPGYEKLFF
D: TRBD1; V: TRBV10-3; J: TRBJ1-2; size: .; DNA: TGTGCTATCAGGAGGGACAGTGGCGTCGCGGGCTATGGCTACACCTTC; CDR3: CAIRRDSGVAGYGYTF
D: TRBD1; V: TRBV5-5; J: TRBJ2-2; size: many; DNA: TGTGCCAGCAGCCGGGACAGGGGGCGGAGTACCGGGGAGCTGTTTTTT; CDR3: CASSRDRGRSTGELFF
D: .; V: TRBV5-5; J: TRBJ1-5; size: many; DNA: TGTGCCAGCAGCGGTGGAGCCAATCAGCCCCAGCATTTT; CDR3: CASSGGANQPQHF
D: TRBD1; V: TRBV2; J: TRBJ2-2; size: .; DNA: TGTGCCAGCAGTTGGACAGGGCAGAACACCGGGGAGCTGTTTTTT; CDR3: CASSWTGQNTGELFF
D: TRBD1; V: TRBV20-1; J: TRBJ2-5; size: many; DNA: TGCAGTGCTAGCCCCACCACAGGGGCCGGGGAGACCCAGTACTTC; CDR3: CSASPTTGAGETQYF
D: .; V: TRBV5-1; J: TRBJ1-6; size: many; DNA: TGCGCCAGCAGCTCTTTCCAGGAGAATTCACCCCTCCACTTT; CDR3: CASSSFQENSPLHF
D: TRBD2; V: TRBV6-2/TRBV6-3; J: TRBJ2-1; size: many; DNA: TGTGCCAGCAGTTTGGGGCCCTTCCTAGCGGGGGGCCATGAGCAGTTCTTC; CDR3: CASSLGPFLAGGHEQFF
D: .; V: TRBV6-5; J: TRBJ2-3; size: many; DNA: TGTGCCAGCAGTTATGTAGGGGGGCCCACAGATACGCAGTATTTT; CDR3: CASSYVGGPTDTQYF
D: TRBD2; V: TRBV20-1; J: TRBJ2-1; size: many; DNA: TGCAGTGCTAGAGATCCAACTAGCGGGGGAGAAAGTTTC; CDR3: CSARDPTSGGESF
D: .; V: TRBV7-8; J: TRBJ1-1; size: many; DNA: TGTGCCAGCAGCCAAGGGACGGGGGCCTACACTGAAGCTTTCTTT; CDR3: CASSQGTGAYTEAFF
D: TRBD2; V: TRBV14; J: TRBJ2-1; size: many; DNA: TGTGCCAGCAGCCAAGATTGGGGACTAGCGGGGGGCAATGAGCAGTTCTTC; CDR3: CASSQDWGLAGGNEQFF
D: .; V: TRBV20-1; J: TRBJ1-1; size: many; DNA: TGCAGTGCTCCGCCCGGGGGGCCAACTGAAGCTTTCTTT; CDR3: CSAPPGGPTEAFF
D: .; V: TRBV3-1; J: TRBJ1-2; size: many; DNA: TGTGCCAGCAGCCAAGATCGACAGTCTCGGGGCTACACCTTC; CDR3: CASSQDRQSRGYTF
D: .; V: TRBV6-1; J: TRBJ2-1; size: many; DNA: TGTGCCAGCCGGACAGATTCAGGCCTATCAGGGGAGCAGTTCTTC; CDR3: CASRTDSGLSGEQFF
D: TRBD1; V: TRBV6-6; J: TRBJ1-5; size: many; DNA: TGTGCCAGCAGCCACACAGGGGTGGGGCAGCCCCAGCATTTT; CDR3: CASSHTGVGQPQHF
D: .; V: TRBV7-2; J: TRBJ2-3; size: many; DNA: TGTGCCAGCAGCTCAGTAGATACGCAGTATTTT; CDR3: CASSSVDTQYF
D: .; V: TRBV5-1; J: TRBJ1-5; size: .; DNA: TGCGCCAGCAGCTTGTGGGGAGATAGCAATCAGCCCCAGCATTTT; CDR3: CASSLWGDSNQPQHF